A selection of T cell receptor beta chains follows, all from one sample in a study of blood T cells in healthy people across ages. One entry per CDR3 protein, called by TCRdb with MiXCR from the 5' RACE reads. Among approximately 600,000 distinct CDR3 sequences, around 54% were seen once, and the ten largest hold about two fifths. The specimen sequenced was blood. Source of these receptors: a man aged 60 to 75 in good health. Both conserved end residues are part of each CDR3. The D gene is left open where the match is weak. Part of the rows lack a size; the others show once, few, many or a class for expanded clones.

cdr3_aa: CSPWNLYQETQYF; cdr3_nt: TGCAGCCCGTGGAATTTGTACCAAGAGACCCAGTACTTC; d_call: -; v_call: TRBV20-1; clone_size: few; j_call: TRBJ2-5
cdr3_aa: CASSPWTDNEQFF; cdr3_nt: TGCGCCAGCAGCCCATGGACAGACAATGAGCAGTTCTTC; d_call: -; v_call: TRBV5-1; clone_size: -; j_call: TRBJ2-1
cdr3_aa: CASSPQVGGAYGYTF; cdr3_nt: TGCGCCAGCAGCCCCCAGGTCGGGGGCGCTTATGGCTACACCTTC; d_call: -; v_call: TRBV4-1; clone_size: few; j_call: TRBJ1-2
cdr3_aa: CASSSYTTGTNQYF; cdr3_nt: TGTGCCAGCAGCTCTTACACGACAGGGACGAATCAGTACTTC; d_call: TRBD1; v_call: TRBV5-4; clone_size: -; j_call: TRBJ2-4
cdr3_aa: CASSPYAQGETQYF; cdr3_nt: TGTGCCAGCAGCCCCTACGCACAGGGGGAGACCCAGTACTTC; d_call: TRBD1; v_call: TRBV11-2; clone_size: -; j_call: TRBJ2-5
cdr3_aa: CASSEGPVRGQPQHF; cdr3_nt: TGTGCCAGCAGTGAAGGTCCAGTGAGGGGTCAGCCCCAGCATTTT; d_call: -; v_call: TRBV6-1; clone_size: -; j_call: TRBJ1-5
cdr3_aa: CASSSTGEGNQPQHF; cdr3_nt: TGTGCCAGCAGCTCCACAGGGGAGGGCAATCAGCCCCAGCATTTT; d_call: TRBD1; v_call: TRBV7-9; clone_size: few; j_call: TRBJ1-5
cdr3_aa: CASSPRGIHEQYF; cdr3_nt: TGTGCCAGCTCACCAAGAGGGATCCACGAGCAGTACTTC; d_call: -; v_call: TRBV18; clone_size: -; j_call: TRBJ2-7
cdr3_aa: CASRQGAGTGELFF; cdr3_nt: TGTGCCAGCAGACAGGGGGCAGGCACCGGGGAGCTGTTTTTT; d_call: TRBD1; v_call: TRBV7-9; clone_size: -; j_call: TRBJ2-2
cdr3_aa: CASRRLGGETQYF; cdr3_nt: TGTGCCAGCAGGAGACTAGGAGGAGAGACCCAGTACTTC; d_call: -; v_call: TRBV12-3/TRBV12-4; clone_size: -; j_call: TRBJ2-5
cdr3_aa: CASRRQGAYNEQFF; cdr3_nt: TGCGCCAGCAGAAGACAGGGGGCCTACAATGAGCAGTTCTTC; d_call: TRBD1; v_call: TRBV5-1; clone_size: -; j_call: TRBJ2-1
cdr3_aa: CAISQDSYNSPLHF; cdr3_nt: TGTGCCATCAGCCAGGACAGTTATAATTCACCCCTCCACTTT; d_call: -; v_call: TRBV10-3; clone_size: -; j_call: TRBJ1-6
cdr3_aa: CASSLLQGWANEQFF; cdr3_nt: TGCGCCAGCAGCTTGCTCCAGGGTTGGGCCAATGAGCAGTTCTTC; d_call: -; v_call: TRBV5-1; clone_size: -; j_call: TRBJ2-1
cdr3_aa: CASRDGTSGFTDTQYF; cdr3_nt: TGCGCCAGCAGAGACGGGACTAGCGGGTTCACAGATACGCAGTATTTT; d_call: TRBD2; v_call: TRBV5-1; clone_size: -; j_call: TRBJ2-3
cdr3_aa: CASSFQGATEAFF; cdr3_nt: TGTGCCAGCAGCTTTCAGGGGGCAACTGAAGCTTTCTTT; d_call: TRBD1; v_call: TRBV7-2; clone_size: -; j_call: TRBJ1-1
cdr3_aa: CSASIGSSSYEQYF; cdr3_nt: TGCAGTGCCTCCATCGGTTCCAGCTCCTACGAGCAGTACTTC; d_call: -; v_call: TRBV20-1; clone_size: few; j_call: TRBJ2-7
cdr3_aa: CASSLAQAGRAFF; cdr3_nt: TGTGCCAGCAGCTTAGCGCAGGCAGGTCGAGCGTTCTTC; d_call: -; v_call: TRBV7-6; clone_size: -; j_call: TRBJ2-1
cdr3_aa: CSVGAGQETQYF; cdr3_nt: TGCAGCGTTGGCGCCGGGCAAGAGACCCAGTACTTC; d_call: -; v_call: TRBV29-1; clone_size: -; j_call: TRBJ2-5
cdr3_aa: CSATPRSNSPLHF; cdr3_nt: TGCAGTGCGACTCCTAGGAGTAATTCACCCCTCCACTTT; d_call: -; v_call: TRBV20-1; clone_size: -; j_call: TRBJ1-6
cdr3_aa: CASSAEGGEGRNEQFF; cdr3_nt: TGTGCCAGCAGCGCAGAAGGGGGAGAGGGGAGGAATGAGCAGTTCTTC; d_call: -; v_call: TRBV9; clone_size: -; j_call: TRBJ2-1
cdr3_aa: CASTRGWGSSYEQYF; cdr3_nt: TGTGCCAGCACCCGAGGGTGGGGGAGCTCCTACGAGCAGTACTTC; d_call: -; v_call: TRBV13; clone_size: once; j_call: TRBJ2-7
cdr3_aa: CASTLGGKDGYTF; cdr3_nt: TGTGCCAGCACCCTCGGGGGAAAGGATGGCTACACCTTC; d_call: -; v_call: TRBV3-1; clone_size: few; j_call: TRBJ1-2
cdr3_aa: CASSSTSAAGETQYF; cdr3_nt: TGTGCCAGCAGTTCGACTAGCGCGGCTGGGGAGACCCAGTACTTC; d_call: TRBD2; v_call: TRBV12-3/TRBV12-4; clone_size: few; j_call: TRBJ2-5
cdr3_aa: CAISGLGTGEGYTF; cdr3_nt: TGTGCCATCAGTGGACTAGGGACAGGGGAAGGCTACACCTTC; d_call: TRBD1; v_call: TRBV10-3; clone_size: -; j_call: TRBJ1-2
cdr3_aa: CASSKAGGGAYNEQFF; cdr3_nt: TGTGCCAGCAGCAAAGCGGGCGGGGGGGCCTACAATGAGCAGTTCTTC; d_call: -; v_call: TRBV21-1; clone_size: once; j_call: TRBJ2-1
cdr3_aa: CSAGGNSGNNNEQFF; cdr3_nt: TGCAGTGCCGGTGGGAATTCGGGAAATAACAATGAGCAGTTCTTC; d_call: -; v_call: TRBV20-1; clone_size: -; j_call: TRBJ2-1
cdr3_aa: CASSSGGNQPQHF; cdr3_nt: TGCGCCAGCTCTTCCGGCGGCAATCAGCCCCAGCATTTT; d_call: -; v_call: TRBV5-1; clone_size: few; j_call: TRBJ1-5
cdr3_aa: CASSPSTGRPEAFF; cdr3_nt: TGTGCCAGCAGTCCTTCGACAGGTCGGCCTGAAGCTTTCTTT; d_call: -; v_call: TRBV28; clone_size: few; j_call: TRBJ1-1
cdr3_aa: CASSSDGGNYGYTF; cdr3_nt: TGTGCCAGCAGCTCAGATGGGGGTAACTATGGCTACACCTTC; d_call: -; v_call: TRBV7-2; clone_size: -; j_call: TRBJ1-2
cdr3_aa: CASAGRTNTGELFF; cdr3_nt: TGTGCCAGCGCAGGACGGACGAACACCGGGGAGCTGTTTTTT; d_call: -; v_call: TRBV7-9; clone_size: many; j_call: TRBJ2-2
cdr3_aa: CAIRAGTGKDQPQHF; cdr3_nt: TGTGCCATCAGAGCTGGGACAGGGAAGGATCAGCCCCAGCATTTT; d_call: TRBD1; v_call: TRBV10-3; clone_size: once; j_call: TRBJ1-5
cdr3_aa: CSANVEPSSYEQYF; cdr3_nt: TGCAGTGCTAATGTTGAGCCGAGCTCCTACGAGCAGTACTTC; d_call: -; v_call: TRBV20-1; clone_size: -; j_call: TRBJ2-7
cdr3_aa: CSAFYTDTQYF; cdr3_nt: TGCAGTGCTTTCTACACAGATACGCAGTATTTT; d_call: -; v_call: TRBV20-1; clone_size: -; j_call: TRBJ2-3
cdr3_aa: CASSQERLPNTGELFF; cdr3_nt: TGTGCCAGCAGTCAGGAGCGCCTTCCGAACACCGGGGAGCTGTTTTTT; d_call: -; v_call: TRBV2; clone_size: -; j_call: TRBJ2-2
cdr3_aa: CASSLAASSEQFF; cdr3_nt: TGTGCCAGCAGCTTAGCGGCTAGCAGTGAGCAGTTCTTC; d_call: -; v_call: TRBV7-2; clone_size: -; j_call: TRBJ2-1
cdr3_aa: CSATVYLNTEAFF; cdr3_nt: TGCAGTGCTACTGTCTATTTGAACACTGAAGCTTTCTTT; d_call: -; v_call: TRBV20-1; clone_size: few; j_call: TRBJ1-1
cdr3_aa: CASSQRSGGGPTHNEQFF; cdr3_nt: TGTGCCAGCAGCCAACGGTCTGGCGGGGGCCCGACCCACAATGAGCAGTTCTTC; d_call: -; v_call: TRBV3-1; clone_size: few; j_call: TRBJ2-1
cdr3_aa: CASSQDWGGVGVIGDSPLHF; cdr3_nt: TGTGCCAGCAGCCAAGATTGGGGGGGCGTTGGAGTTATCGGTGATTCACCCCTCCACTTT; d_call: -; v_call: TRBV4-2; clone_size: -; j_call: TRBJ1-6
cdr3_aa: CASSQRGGPSYEQYF; cdr3_nt: TGTGCCAGCAGCCAGAGGGGGGGCCCCTCCTACGAGCAGTACTTC; d_call: -; v_call: TRBV3-1; clone_size: once; j_call: TRBJ2-7
cdr3_aa: CASSFDGGSYEQYF; cdr3_nt: TGTGCCAGCAGTTTCGACGGAGGCTCCTACGAGCAGTACTTC; d_call: -; v_call: TRBV6-5; clone_size: -; j_call: TRBJ2-7
cdr3_aa: CASSPSPGHYGYTF; cdr3_nt: TGTGCCAGCAGCCCAAGTCCGGGGCACTATGGCTACACCTTC; d_call: -; v_call: TRBV7-2; clone_size: -; j_call: TRBJ1-2